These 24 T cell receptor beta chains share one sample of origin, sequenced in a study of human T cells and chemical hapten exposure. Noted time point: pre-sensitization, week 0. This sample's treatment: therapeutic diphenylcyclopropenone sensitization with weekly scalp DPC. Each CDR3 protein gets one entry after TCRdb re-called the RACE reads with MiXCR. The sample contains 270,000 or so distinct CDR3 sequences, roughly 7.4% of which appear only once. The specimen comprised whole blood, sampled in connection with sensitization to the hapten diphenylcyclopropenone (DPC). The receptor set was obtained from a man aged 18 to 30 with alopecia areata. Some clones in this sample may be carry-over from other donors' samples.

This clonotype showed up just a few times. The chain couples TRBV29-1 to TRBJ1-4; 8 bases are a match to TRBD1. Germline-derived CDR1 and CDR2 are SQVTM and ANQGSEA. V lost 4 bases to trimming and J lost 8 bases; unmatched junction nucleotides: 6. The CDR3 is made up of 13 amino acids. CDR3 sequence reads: CSVAGTGTEKLFF. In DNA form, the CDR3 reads TGCAGCGTTGCCGGGACAGGAACCGAAAAACTGTTTTTT.

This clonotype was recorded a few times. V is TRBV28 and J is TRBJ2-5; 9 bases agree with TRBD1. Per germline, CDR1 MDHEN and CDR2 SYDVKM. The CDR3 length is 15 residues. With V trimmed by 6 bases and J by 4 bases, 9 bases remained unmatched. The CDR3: CASRLHRDRVETQYF. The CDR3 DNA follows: TGTGCCAGCAGACTTCACCGGGACAGGGTAGAGACCCAGTACTTC. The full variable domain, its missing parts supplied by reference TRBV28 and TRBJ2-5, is DVKVTQSSRYLVKRTGEKVFLECVQDMDHENMFWYRQDPGLGLRLIYFSYDVKMKEKGDIPEGYSVSREKKERFSLILESASTNQTSMYLCASRLHRDRVETQYFGPGTRLLVL.

The CDR3 DNA sequence: TGTGCCAGCAGTGAAAAGGCGAACGGACCTTATGGCTACACCTTC. This codes for CASSEKANGPYGYTF. The genes are TRBV6-1 and TRBJ1-2, with unresolved D. Per germline, CDR1 MNHNS and CDR2 SASEGT. V was clipped by 2 bases and J by 5 bases, with 15 bases between them. The CDR3 totals 15 residues.

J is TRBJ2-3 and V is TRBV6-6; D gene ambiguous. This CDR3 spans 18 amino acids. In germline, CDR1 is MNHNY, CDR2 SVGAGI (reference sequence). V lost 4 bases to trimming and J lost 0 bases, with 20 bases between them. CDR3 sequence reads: CASSSTRLPFLSTDTQYF. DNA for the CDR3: TGTGCCAGCAGTTCCACCCGTTTACCGTTCCTTAGCACAGATACGCAGTATTTT.

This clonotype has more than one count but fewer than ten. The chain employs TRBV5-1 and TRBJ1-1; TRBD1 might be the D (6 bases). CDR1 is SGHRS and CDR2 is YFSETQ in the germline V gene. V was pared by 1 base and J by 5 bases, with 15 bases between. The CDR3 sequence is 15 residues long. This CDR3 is CASSLQEGGRTEAFF. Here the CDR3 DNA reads TGCGCCAGCAGCTTGCAAGAGGGGGGAAGGACTGAAGCTTTCTTT.

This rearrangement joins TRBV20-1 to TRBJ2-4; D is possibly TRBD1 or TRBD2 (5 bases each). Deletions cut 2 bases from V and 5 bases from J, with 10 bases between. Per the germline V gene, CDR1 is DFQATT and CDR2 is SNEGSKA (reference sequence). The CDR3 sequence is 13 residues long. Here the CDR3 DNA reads TGCAGTGCTAGATATGGGGGAGAAAACATTCAGTACTTC. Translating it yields CSARYGGENIQYF.

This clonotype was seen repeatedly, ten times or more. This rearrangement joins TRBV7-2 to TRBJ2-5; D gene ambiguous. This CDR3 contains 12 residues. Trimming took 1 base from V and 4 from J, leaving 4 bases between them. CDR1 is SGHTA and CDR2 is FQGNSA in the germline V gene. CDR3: CASSLVAETQYF. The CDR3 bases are TGTGCCAGCAGCTTAGTTGCAGAGACCCAGTACTTC.

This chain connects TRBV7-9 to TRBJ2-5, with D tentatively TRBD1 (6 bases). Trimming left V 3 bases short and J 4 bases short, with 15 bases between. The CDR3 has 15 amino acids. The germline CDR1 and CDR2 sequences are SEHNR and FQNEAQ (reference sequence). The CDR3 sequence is CASSFTTGMRETQYF. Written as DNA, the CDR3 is TGTGCCAGCAGCTTTACTACAGGGATGAGAGAGACCCAGTACTTC.

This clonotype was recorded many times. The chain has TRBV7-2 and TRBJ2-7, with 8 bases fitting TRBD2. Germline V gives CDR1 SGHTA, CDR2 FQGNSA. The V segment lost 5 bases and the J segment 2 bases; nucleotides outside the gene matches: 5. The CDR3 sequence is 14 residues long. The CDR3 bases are TGTGCCAGCAGCCCGATACTAGCGGCCTACGAGCAGTACTTC. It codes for CASSPILAAYEQYF.

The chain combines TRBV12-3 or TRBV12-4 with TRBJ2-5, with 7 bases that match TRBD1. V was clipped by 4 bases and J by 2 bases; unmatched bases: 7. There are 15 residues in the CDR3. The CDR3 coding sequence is TGTGCCAGCAGTTCTGGACAGGATGGACAAGAGACCCAGTACTTC. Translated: CASSSGQDGQETQYF.

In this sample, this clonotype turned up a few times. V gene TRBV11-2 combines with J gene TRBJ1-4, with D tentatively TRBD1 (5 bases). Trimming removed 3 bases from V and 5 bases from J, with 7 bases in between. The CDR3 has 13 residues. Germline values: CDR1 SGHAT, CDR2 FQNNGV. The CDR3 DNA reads TGTGCCAGCAGCTTGGGACTGAATGAAAAACTGTTTTTT. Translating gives CASSLGLNEKLFF.

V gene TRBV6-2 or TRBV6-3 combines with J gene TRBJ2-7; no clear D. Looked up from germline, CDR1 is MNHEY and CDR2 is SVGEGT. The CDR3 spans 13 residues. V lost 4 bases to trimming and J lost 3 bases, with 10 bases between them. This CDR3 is CASSSAPLYEQYF. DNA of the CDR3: TGTGCCAGCAGTTCTGCCCCGCTCTACGAGCAGTACTTC.

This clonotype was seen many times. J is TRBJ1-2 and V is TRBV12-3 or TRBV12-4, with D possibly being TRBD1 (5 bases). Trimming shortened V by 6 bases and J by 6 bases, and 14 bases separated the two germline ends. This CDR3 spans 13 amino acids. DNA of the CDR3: TGTGCCAGCAGCCTCTGGGGGTATAATGGCTACACCTTC. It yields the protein CASSLWGYNGYTF.

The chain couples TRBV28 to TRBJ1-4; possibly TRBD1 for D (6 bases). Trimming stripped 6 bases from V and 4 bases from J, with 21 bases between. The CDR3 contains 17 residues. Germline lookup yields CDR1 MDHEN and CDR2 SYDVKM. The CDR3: CASSQAPQGLLNEKLFF. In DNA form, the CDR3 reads TGTGCCAGCAGCCAAGCCCCTCAGGGGCTACTTAATGAAAAACTGTTTTTT.

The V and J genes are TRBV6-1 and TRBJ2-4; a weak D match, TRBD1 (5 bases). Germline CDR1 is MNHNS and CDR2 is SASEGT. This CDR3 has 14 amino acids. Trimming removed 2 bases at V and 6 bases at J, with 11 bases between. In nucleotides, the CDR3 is TGTGCCAGCAGTGAATGGCAGGGTATAAACATTCAGTACTTC. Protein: CASSEWQGINIQYF.

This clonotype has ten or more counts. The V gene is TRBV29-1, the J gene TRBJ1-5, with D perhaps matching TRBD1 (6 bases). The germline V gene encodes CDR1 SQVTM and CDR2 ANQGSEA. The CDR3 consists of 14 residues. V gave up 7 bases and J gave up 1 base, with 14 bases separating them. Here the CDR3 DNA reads TGCAGCGCTAAGCACAGGGAAAGCAATCAGCCCCAGCATTTT. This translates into CSAKHRESNQPQHF.

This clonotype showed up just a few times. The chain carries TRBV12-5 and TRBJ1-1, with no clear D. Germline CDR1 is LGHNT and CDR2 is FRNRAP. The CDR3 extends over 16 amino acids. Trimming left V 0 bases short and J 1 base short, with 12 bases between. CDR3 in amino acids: CASGLVGSGPNTEAFF. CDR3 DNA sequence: TGTGCTAGTGGTTTGGTAGGATCGGGCCCGAACACTGAAGCTTTCTTT.

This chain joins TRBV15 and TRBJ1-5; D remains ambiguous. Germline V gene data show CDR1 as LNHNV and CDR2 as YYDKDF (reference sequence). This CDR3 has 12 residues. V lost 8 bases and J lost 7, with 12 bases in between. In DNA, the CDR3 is TGTGCCACCGTAAGTCATAAGCAGCCCCAGCATTTT. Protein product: CATVSHKQPQHF.

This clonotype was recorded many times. The CDR3 sequence is CSGLGQNYGYTF. DNA for the CDR3: TGCAGCGGCTTGGGACAGAACTATGGCTACACCTTC. The V gene is TRBV29-1, the J gene TRBJ1-2; the match to TRBD1 covers 7 bases. The J segment lost 2 bases and the V segment lost 7 bases, leaving 4 bases of the junction unmatched. The CDR3 length is 12 residues. CDR1 and CDR2 (germline): SQVTM, ANQGSEA.

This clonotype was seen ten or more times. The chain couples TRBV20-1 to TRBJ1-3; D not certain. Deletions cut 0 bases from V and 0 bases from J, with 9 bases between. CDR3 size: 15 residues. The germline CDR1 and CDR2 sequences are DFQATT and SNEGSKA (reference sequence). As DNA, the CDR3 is TGCAGTGCTAGAGATCAAGTCGGCTCTGGAAACACCATATATTTT. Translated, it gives CSARDQVGSGNTIYF.

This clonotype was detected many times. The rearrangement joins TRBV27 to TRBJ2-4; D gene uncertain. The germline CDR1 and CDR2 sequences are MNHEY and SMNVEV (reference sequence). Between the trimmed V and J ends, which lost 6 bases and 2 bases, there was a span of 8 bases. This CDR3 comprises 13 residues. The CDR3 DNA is TGTGCCAGCAGCCCCCAGTCCAAAAACATTCAGTACTTC. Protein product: CASSPQSKNIQYF.

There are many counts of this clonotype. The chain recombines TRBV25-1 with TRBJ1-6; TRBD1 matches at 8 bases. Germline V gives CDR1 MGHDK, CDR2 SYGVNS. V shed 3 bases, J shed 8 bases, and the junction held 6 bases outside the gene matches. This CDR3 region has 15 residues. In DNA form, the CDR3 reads TGTGCCAGCAGTGATCGGACAGGGCGACATTCACCCCTCCACTTT. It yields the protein CASSDRTGRHSPLHF.

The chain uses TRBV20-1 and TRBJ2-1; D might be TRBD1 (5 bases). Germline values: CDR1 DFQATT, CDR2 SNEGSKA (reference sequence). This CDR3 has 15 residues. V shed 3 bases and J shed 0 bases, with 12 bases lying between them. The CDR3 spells CSASGATHSYNEQFF. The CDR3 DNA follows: TGCAGTGCTAGTGGGGCTACCCACTCCTACAATGAGCAGTTCTTC.

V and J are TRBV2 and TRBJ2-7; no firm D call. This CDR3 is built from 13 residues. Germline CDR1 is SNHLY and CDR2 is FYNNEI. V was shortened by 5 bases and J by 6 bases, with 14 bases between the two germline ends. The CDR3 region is CASSNSRSSEQYF. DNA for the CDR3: TGTGCCAGCAGTAACTCCAGGAGTTCCGAGCAGTACTTC.